This T cell receptor beta chain stems from a study of naive and memory T cell subsets. Alpha and beta libraries were amplified separately from the second PCR onward. CDR1 DFQATT and CDR2 SNEGSKA come from the germline V gene (reference sequence). This CDR3 is built from 13 residues. Trimming stripped 0 bases from V and 2 bases from J, with 8 bases between. A note on this clonotype: Its antigen is undetermined.

Both TRBC1 and TRBC2 were covered by a beta constant-region primer of two equimolar oligonucleotides. Via MiXCR, TCRdb re-called the UMI-ligation and nested PCR reads, giving one row per CDR3 protein. The sample lists 130,000 to 150,000 distinct CDR3 sequences; about 17% were seen once. Whole-study results and caveats: Especially in CD8 cells, naive repertoires contained a few larger clonotypes, possibly CD45RA-re-expressing memory cells.

The sequence was collected from a human donor in good health. The sequencing input was naive CD4+ T cells from blood. The chain joins TRBV20-1 to TRBJ2-7, with a tentative D call TRBD2 (6 bases). In nucleotides, the CDR3 is TGCAGTGCTAGAGAACTAGCTACCTACGAGCAGTACTTC. Translating gives CSARELATYEQYF.